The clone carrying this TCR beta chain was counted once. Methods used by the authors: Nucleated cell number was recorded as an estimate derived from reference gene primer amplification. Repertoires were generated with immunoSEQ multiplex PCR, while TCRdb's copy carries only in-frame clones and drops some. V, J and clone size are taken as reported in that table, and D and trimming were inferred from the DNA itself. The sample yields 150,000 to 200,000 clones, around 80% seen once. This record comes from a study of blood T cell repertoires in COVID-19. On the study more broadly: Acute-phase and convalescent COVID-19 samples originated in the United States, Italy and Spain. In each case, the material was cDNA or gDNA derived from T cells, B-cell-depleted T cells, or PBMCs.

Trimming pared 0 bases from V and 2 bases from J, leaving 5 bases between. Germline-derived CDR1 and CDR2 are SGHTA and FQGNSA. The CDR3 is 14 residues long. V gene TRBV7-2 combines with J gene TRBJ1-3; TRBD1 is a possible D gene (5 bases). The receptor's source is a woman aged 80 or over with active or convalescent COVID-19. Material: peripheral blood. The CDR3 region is CASSLAQAGNTIYF. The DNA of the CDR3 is TGTGCCAGCAGCTTAGCACAGGCTGGAAACACCATATATTTT.